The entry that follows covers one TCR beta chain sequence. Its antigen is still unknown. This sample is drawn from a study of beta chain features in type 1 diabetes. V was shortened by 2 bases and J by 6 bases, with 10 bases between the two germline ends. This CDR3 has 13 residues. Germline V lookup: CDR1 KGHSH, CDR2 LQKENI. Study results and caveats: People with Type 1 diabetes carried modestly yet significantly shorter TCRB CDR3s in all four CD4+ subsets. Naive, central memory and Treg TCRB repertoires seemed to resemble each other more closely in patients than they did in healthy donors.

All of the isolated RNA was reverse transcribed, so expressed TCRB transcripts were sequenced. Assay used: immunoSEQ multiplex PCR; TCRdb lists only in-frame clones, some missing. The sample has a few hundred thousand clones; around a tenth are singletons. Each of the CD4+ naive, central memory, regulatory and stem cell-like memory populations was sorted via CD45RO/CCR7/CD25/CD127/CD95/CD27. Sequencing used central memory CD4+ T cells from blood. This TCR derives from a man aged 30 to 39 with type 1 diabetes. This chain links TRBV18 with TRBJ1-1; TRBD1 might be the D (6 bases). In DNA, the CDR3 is TGTGCCAGCTCACCAGCCGAGGGGGCTGAAGCTTTCTTT. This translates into CASSPAEGAEAFF.